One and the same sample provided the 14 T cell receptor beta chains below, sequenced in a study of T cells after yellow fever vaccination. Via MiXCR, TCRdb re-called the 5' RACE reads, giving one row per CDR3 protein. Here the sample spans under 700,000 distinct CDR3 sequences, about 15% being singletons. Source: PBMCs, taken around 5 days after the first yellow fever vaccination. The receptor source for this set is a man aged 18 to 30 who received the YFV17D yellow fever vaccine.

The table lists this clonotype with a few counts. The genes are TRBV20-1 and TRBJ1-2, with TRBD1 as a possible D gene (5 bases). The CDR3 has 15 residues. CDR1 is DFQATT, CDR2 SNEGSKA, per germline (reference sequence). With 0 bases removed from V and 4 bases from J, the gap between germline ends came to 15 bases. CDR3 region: CSARDYSGDLYGYTF. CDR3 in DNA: TGCAGTGCTAGAGACTACTCGGGGGACCTCTATGGCTACACCTTC.

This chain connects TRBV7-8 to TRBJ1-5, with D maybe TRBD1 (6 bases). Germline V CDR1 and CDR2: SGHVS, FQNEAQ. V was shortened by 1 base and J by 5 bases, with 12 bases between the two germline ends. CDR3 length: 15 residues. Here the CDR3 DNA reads TGTGCCAGCAGCTTAGAGGACAGCGGTTATCAGCCCCAGCATTTT. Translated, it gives CASSLEDSGYQPQHF.

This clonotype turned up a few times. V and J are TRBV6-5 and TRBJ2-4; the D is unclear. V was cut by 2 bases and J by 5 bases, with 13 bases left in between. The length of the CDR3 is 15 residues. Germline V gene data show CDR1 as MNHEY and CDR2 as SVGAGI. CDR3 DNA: TGTGCCAGCAGTTACAACCCCGTCGGGCAAAACATTCAGTACTTC. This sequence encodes CASSYNPVGQNIQYF.

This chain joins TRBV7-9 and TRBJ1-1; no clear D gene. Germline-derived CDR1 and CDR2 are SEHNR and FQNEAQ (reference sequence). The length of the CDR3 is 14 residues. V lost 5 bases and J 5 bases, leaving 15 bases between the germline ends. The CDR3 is CASSGSHGGTEAFF. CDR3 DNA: TGTGCCAGCAGCGGGTCGCACGGAGGGACTGAAGCTTTCTTT.

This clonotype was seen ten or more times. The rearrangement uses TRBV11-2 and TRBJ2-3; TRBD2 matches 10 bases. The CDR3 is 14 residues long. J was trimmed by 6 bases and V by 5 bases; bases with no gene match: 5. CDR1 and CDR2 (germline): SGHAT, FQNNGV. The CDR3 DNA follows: TGTGCCAGCAGCGTTAGCGGGGGGCGGGATACGCAGTATTTT. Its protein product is CASSVSGGRDTQYF.

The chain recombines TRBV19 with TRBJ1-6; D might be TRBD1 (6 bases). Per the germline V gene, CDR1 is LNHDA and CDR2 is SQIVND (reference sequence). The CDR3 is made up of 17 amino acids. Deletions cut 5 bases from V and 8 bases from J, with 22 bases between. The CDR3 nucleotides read TGTGCCAGTAGTCTGCTGGGGGCAAGGGGTCGAGATTCACCCCTCCACTTT. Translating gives CASSLLGARGRDSPLHF. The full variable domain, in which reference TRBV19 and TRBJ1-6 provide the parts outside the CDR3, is DGGITQSPKYLFRKEGQNVTLSCEQNLNHDAMYWYRQDPGQGLRLIYYSQIVNDFQKGDIAEGYSVSREKKESFPLTVTSAQKNPTAFYLCASSLLGARGRDSPLHFGNGTRLTVT.

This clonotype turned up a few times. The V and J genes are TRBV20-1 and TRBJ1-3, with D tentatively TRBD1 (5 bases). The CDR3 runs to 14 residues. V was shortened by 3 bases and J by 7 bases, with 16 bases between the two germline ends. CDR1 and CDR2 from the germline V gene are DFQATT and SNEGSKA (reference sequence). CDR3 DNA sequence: TGCAGTGCTAGTGACGCAGGGCGTTTTAACACCATATATTTT. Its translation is CSASDAGRFNTIYF.

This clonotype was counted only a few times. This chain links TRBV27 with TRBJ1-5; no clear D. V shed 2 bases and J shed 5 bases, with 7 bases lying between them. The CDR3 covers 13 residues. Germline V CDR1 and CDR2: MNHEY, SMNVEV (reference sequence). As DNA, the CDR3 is TGTGCCAGCAGTTTAAAAACCGATCAGCCCCAGCATTTT. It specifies CASSLKTDQPQHF.

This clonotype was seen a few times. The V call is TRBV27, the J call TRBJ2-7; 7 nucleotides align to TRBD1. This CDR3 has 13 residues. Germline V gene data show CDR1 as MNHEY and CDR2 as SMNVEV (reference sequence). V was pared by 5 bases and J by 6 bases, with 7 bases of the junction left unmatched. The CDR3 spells CASSADRWGEQYF. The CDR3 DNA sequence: TGTGCCAGCAGTGCGGACAGGTGGGGCGAGCAGTACTTC.

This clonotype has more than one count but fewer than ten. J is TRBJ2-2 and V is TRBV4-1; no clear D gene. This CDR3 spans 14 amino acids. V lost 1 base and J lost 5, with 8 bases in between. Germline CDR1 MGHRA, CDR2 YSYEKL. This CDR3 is CASSQARLTGELFF. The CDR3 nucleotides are TGCGCCAGCAGCCAAGCCCGGTTGACCGGGGAGCTGTTTTTT.

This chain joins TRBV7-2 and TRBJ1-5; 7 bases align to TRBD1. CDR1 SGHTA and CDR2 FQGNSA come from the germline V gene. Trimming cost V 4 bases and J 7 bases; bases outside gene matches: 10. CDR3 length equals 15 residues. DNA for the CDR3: TGTGCCAGCAGCTCCCGGGTCACAGGGGAACAGCCCCAGCATTTT. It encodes CASSSRVTGEQPQHF. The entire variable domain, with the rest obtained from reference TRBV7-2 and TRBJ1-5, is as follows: GAGVSQSPSNKVTEKGKDVELRCDPISGHTALYWYRQSLGQGLEFLIYFQGNSAPDKSGLPSDRFSAERTGGSVSTLTIQRTQQEDSAVYLCASSSRVTGEQPQHFGDGTRLSIL.

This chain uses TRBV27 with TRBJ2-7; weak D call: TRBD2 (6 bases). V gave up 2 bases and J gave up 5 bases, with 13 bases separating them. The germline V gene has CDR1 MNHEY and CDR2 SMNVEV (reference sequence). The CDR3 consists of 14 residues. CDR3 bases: TGTGCCAGCAGTTTACTTGGGGGGTCTAACGAGCAGTACTTC. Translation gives CASSLLGGSNEQYF.

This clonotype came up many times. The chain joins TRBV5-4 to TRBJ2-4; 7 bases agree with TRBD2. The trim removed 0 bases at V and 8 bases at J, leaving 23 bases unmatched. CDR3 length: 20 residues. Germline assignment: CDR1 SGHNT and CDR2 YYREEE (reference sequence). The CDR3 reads CASSLDLRRDFFGRWDIQYF. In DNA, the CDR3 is TGTGCCAGCAGCTTGGACTTAAGGAGGGACTTCTTCGGGAGGTGGGACATTCAGTACTTC.

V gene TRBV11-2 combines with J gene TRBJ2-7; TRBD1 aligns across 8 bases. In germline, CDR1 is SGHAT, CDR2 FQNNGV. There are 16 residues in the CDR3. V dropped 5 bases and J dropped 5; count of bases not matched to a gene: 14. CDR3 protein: CASSPLRGQGRHEQYF. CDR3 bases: TGTGCCAGCAGCCCACTCAGGGGGCAGGGGCGCCACGAGCAGTACTTC.